These 8 T cell receptor beta chains came from one sample sequenced in a study of blood T cell repertoires in COVID-19. Method: immunoSEQ multiplex PCR; TCRdb's copy keeps in-frame clones and lacks some. This table holds some 30,000 clones, 70% to 90% found once. The sample comprised peripheral blood. These TCRs come from a woman of 80 years or more with COVID-19, enrolled during active disease.

The chain carries TRBV21-1 and TRBJ1-3; the D call in the table, TRBD1, was not verified against the DNA. TRBV21-1 is described as a pseudogene. The CDR3 totals 16 residues. The CDR3 nucleotides are TGTGCCAGCAGGGGCCCCGACAGGGGGCCTGGAAACACCATATATTTT. Translating it yields CASRGPDRGPGNTIYF.

The gene calls are TRBV9 and TRBJ2-3; 8 nucleotides match TRBD2. The trim removed 2 bases at V and 5 bases at J, leaving 7 bases unmatched. The germline V gene has CDR1 SGDLS and CDR2 YYNGEE. The CDR3 is 15 residues long. In DNA, the CDR3 is TGTGCCAGCAGCGTTAGCGGGGTGGGGGGAGATACGCAGTATTTT. Protein sequence: CASSVSGVGGDTQYF.

The rearrangement uses TRBV5-1 and TRBJ2-6; 8 bases fit TRBD1. CDR3 length equals 18 residues. The V segment lost 4 bases and the J segment 0 bases; nucleotides outside the gene matches: 9. CDR1 and CDR2 from the germline V gene are SGHRS and YFSETQ. CDR3 coding DNA: TGCGCCAGCAGCGGGACCGACAGGGGAATCTCTGGGGCCAACGTCCTGACTTTC. It codes for CASSGTDRGISGANVLTF.

The chain links TRBV5-1 to TRBJ2-7; perhaps TRBD2 as D (6 bases). The germline V gene encodes CDR1 SGHRS and CDR2 YFSETQ. The CDR3 spans 15 residues. V was trimmed by 0 bases and J by 2 bases, leaving 12 bases between them. CDR3 in DNA: TGCGCCAGCAGCTTGGATGGGACTGCCACCTACGAGCAGTACTTC. This encodes CASSLDGTATYEQYF. The full variable domain, completed using reference TRBV5-1 and TRBJ2-7, is KAGVTQTPRYLIKTRGQQVTLSCSPISGHRSVSWYQQTPGQGLQFLFEYFSETQRNKGNFPGRFSGRQFSNSRSEMNVSTLELGDSALYLCASSLDGTATYEQYFGPGTRLTVT.

As for this clone: One junction end does not reproduce the germline sequence, and a read error may be involved. The rearrangement joins TRBV5-1 to TRBJ1-5; D may be TRBD1 (5 bases). Germline CDR1 and CDR2: SGHRS and YFSETQ. This CDR3 has 15 residues. The CDR3 DNA reads as TGCGTCAGCAGCTCTGGCAGGGATGGCAATCAGCCCCAGCATTTT. Translation gives CVSSSGRDGNQPQHF. The entire variable domain, with the rest obtained from reference TRBV5-1 and TRBJ1-5, is as follows: KAGVTQTPRYLIKTRGQQVTLSCSPISGHRSVSWYQQTPGQGLQFLFEYFSETQRNKGNFPGRFSGRQFSNSRSEMNVSTLELGDSALYLCVSSSGRDGNQPQHFGDGTRLSIL.

The chain links TRBV24-1 to TRBJ2-5; 8 positions match TRBD2. Trimming removed 9 bases from V and 0 bases from J; junction bases left unmatched: 5. The CDR3 covers 14 residues. The germline gives CDR1 KGHDR, CDR2 SFDVKD. CDR3 DNA: TGTGCCACCCAAGCACTAGCGGACCAAGAGACCCAGTACTTC. Translating gives CATQALADQETQYF.

The J gene is TRBJ2-3, the V gene TRBV7-9; the match to TRBD2 covers 15 bases. Germline V gene lookup returns CDR1 SEHNR and CDR2 FQNEAQ (reference sequence). Unmatched junction bases numbered 2, after V lost 8 bases and J lost 8 bases. The CDR3 is 13 amino acids. In DNA, the CDR3 is TGTGCCAGCGGACTAGCGGGGGGGCGTACGCAGTATTTT. This codes for CASGLAGGRTQYF. The full variable domain, its missing parts supplied by reference TRBV7-9 and TRBJ2-3, is DTGVSQNPRHKITKRGQNVTFRCDPISEHNRLYWYRQTLGQGPEFLTYFQNEAQLEKSRLLSDRFSAERPKGSFSTLEIQRTEQGDSAMYLCASGLAGGRTQYFGPGTRLTVL.

The rearrangement uses TRBV5-4 and TRBJ2-5; weak D call: TRBD1 (5 bases). Trimming left V 5 bases short and J 5 bases short, with 16 bases between. This CDR3 contains 14 residues. Germline CDR1 is SGHNT and CDR2 is YYREEE (reference sequence). The chain's CDR3 is CASRDGAARETQYF. In nucleotides, the CDR3 is TGTGCCAGCAGGGATGGGGCAGCACGGGAGACCCAGTACTTC.